This record looks at one T cell receptor (beta chain) sequence and its context. Its target is unknown. These data belong to a study of shared clonotypes between healthy human individuals. Study results and caveats: A handful of donors shared approximately 5% of their naive CD4 clonotypes. The low donor count limited represented genetic and exposure-history diversity. Clonotypes which were not shared had lower generation probabilities than clonotypes that all four donors shared.

Generated by immunoSEQ multiplex PCR, the TCRdb table keeps only in-frame clones and is missing some. In the table there are some 630,000 clones, 60% to 80% of which are singletons. Germline assignment: CDR1 KGHSH and CDR2 LQKENI. Trimming removed 2 bases from V and 1 base from J, with 9 bases in between. The CDR3 contains 15 residues. This TCR derives from a woman aged 25 to 45 in good health. Sequences were obtained from memory CD4+ T cells sorted from blood. Described subset: CD45RA-negative fraction. This sequence joins TRBV18 and TRBJ1-5, with D perhaps matching TRBD1 (5 bases). CDR3 amino acids: CASSPLAGSNQPQHF. CDR3 in DNA: TGTGCCAGCTCACCATTGGCAGGGAGCAATCAGCCCCAGCATTTT. Drawing the rest from reference TRBV18 and TRBJ1-5, the complete variable domain is NAGVMQNPRHLVRRRGQEARLRCSPMKGHSHVYWYRQLPEEGLKFMVYLQKENIIDESGMPKERFSAEFPKEGPSILRIQQVVRGDSAAYFCASSPLAGSNQPQHFGDGTRLSIL.